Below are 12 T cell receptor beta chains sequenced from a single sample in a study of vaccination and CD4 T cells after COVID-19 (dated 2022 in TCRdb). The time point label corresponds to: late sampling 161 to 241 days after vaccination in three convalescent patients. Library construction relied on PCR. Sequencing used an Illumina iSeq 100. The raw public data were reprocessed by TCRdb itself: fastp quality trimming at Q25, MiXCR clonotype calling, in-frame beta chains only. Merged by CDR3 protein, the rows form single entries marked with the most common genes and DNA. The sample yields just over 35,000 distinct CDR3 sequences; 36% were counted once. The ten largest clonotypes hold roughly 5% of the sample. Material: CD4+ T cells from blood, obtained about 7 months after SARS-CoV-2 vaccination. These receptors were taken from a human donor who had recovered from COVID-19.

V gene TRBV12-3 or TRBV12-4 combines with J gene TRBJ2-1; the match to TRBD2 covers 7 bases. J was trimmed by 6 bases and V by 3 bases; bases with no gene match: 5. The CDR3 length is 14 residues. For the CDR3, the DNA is TGTGCCAGCAGTTTTGGCGGGAGTTCCAATGAGCAGTTCTTC. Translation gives CASSFGGSSNEQFF.

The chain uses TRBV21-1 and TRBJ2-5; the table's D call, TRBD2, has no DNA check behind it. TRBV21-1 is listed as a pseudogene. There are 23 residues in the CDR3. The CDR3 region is CASSHLMRGKGILAGEAGETQYF. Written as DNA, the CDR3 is TGTGCCAGCAGCCACCTAATGAGGGGGAAGGGGATTTTAGCGGGAGAGGCCGGAGAGACCCAGTACTTC.

CDR3 region: CASSPGLAGDNEQFF. Written as DNA, the CDR3 is TGTGCCAGCAGCCCTGGACTAGCGGGAGACAATGAGCAGTTCTTC. The gene calls are TRBV7-3 and TRBJ2-1; the match to TRBD2 covers 13 bases. The CDR3 extends over 15 amino acids. Germline CDR1 reads SGHTA; CDR2 reads FQGTGA. The J segment lost 5 bases and the V segment lost 5 bases, leaving 3 bases of the junction unmatched.

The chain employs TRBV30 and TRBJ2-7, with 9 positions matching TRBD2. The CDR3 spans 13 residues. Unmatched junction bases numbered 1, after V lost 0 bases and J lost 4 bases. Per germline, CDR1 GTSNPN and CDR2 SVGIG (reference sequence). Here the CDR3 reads CAWSVAGGYEQYF. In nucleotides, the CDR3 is TGTGCCTGGAGTGTAGCGGGAGGTTACGAGCAGTACTTC.

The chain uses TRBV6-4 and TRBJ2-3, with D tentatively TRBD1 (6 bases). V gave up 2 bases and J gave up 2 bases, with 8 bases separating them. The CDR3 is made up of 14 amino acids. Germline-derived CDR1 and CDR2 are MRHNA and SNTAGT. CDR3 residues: CASSDRTDTDTQYF. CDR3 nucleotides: TGTGCCAGCAGTGACCGGACAGACACAGATACGCAGTATTTT.

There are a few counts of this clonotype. CDR3 residues: CASSPLAGGPYNEQFF. CDR3 nucleotide sequence: TGTGCCAGCAGTCCCTTAGCGGGAGGGCCCTACAATGAGCAGTTCTTC. The rearrangement uses TRBV6-1 and TRBJ2-1, with 11 bases aligning to TRBD2. CDR1 and CDR2 from the germline V gene are MNHNS and SASEGT. V lost 5 bases, J lost 2 bases, and 5 bases stayed unmatched. The CDR3 consists of 16 residues.

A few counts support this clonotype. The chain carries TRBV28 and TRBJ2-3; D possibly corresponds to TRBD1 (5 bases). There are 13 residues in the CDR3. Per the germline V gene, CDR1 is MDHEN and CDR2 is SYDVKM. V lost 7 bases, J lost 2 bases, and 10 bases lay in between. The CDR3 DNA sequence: TGTGCCAGCAAAGACAGCCCCACAGATACGCAGTATTTT. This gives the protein CASKDSPTDTQYF.

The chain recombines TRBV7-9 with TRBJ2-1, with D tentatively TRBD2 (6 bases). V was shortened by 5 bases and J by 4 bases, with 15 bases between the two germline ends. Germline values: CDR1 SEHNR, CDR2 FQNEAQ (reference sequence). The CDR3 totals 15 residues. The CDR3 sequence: CASSPDGGYYNEQFF. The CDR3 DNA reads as TGTGCCAGCAGCCCGGACGGGGGATATTACAATGAGCAGTTCTTC.

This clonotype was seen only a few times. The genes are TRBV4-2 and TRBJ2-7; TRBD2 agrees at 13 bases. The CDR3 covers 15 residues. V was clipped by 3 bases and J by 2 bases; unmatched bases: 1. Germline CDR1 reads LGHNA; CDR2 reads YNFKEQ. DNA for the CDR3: TGTGCCAGCAGCCAGGGACTAGCGGGAACCTACGAGCAGTACTTC. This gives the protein CASSQGLAGTYEQYF.

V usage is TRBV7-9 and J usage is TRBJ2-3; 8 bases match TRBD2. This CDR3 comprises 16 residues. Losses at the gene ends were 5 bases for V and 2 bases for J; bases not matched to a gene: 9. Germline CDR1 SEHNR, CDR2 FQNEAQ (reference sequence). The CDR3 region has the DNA TGTGCCAGCAGCGGACGAACTAGCGGCCTCACAGATACGCAGTATTTT. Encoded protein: CASSGRTSGLTDTQYF.

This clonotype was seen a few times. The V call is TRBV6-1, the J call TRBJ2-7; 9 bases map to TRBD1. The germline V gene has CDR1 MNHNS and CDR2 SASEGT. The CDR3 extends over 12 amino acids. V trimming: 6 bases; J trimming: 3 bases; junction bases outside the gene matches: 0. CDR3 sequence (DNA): TGTGCCAGCAGGGGACAGGGCTACGAGCAGTACTTC. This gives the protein CASRGQGYEQYF.

The CDR3 is CASSFAIRVQGLSTDTQYF. CDR3 sequence (DNA): TGTGCCAGCAGTTTCGCCATCCGGGTACAGGGGCTAAGCACAGATACGCAGTATTTT. The V gene is TRBV28, the J gene TRBJ2-3, with 7 bases matching TRBD1. The CDR3 sequence is 19 residues long. With 3 bases clipped from V and 0 bases from J, the junction kept 15 bases outside the gene matches. CDR1 MDHEN and CDR2 SYDVKM come from the germline V gene.